This T cell receptor beta chain was profiled in a study of beta chain features in type 1 diabetes. Study background: No patient-donor differences in age, gender, total cells or subset yield. Broader study findings: Naive, central memory and regulatory TCRB repertoires appeared more similar among patients than healthy donors. In all four CD4+ subsets, TCRB CDR3 length was significantly, moderately reduced in type 1 diabetes.

Each of the sorted populations had a purity greater than 98%. The whole isolated RNA underwent reverse transcription, so sequencing captured expressed TCRB transcripts. The table came from immunoSEQ multiplex PCR; TCRdb's copy has only in-frame clones and leaves some out. The sample contains about 450,000 clones, approximately 10% of which appear only once. CDR1 and CDR2 (germline): SEHNR, FQNEAQ (reference sequence). The CDR3 sequence is 17 residues long. V was pared by 3 bases and J by 0 bases, with 2 bases of the junction left unmatched. Worth noting for this clone: Antigen specificity is unknown.

The receptor comes from a young woman in good health. The sample was naive CD4+ T cells from blood. The chain uses TRBV7-9 and TRBJ2-5; TRBD2 matches at 15 bases. The DNA of the CDR3 is TGTGCCAGCAGCTTGGGACTAGCGGGAGGACACCAAGAGACCCAGTACTTC. This translates into CASSLGLAGGHQETQYF.